These 23 T cell receptor beta chains originate from one sample sequenced in a study of CD8+CD57+ T cells in acquired aplastic anemia. Investigators profiled TCR beta VDJ and CDR3 from genomic DNA template. MiXCR, run by TCRdb on the reads, gives a single entry per CDR3 protein. Found here are 150,000 to 200,000 distinct CDR3 sequences, around 40% of them singletons; the top ten hold 0.8% to 1.1%. Specimen: sorted CD4+, CD8+, or CD8+CD57+ T cells (not recorded which) from PBMCs. The receptors were gathered from a human donor in good health.

This clonotype was seen ten or more times. This rearrangement joins TRBV24-1 to TRBJ2-1; D might be TRBD1 or TRBD2, each matching 5 bases. Trimming removed 4 bases from V and 0 bases from J, with 12 bases in between. The CDR3 is made up of 16 amino acids. Looked up from germline, CDR1 is KGHDR and CDR2 is SFDVKD. In nucleotides, the CDR3 is TGTGCCACCAGTGACAGGGACGCCGGCTCCTACAATGAGCAGTTCTTC. This sequence encodes CATSDRDAGSYNEQFF.

Judged by abundance, this clonotype is medium-sized. The chain carries TRBV15 and TRBJ2-6; D not resolved. The CDR3 covers 16 residues. The V end lost 1 base, the J end lost 1 base, and 8 bases lay between the germline ends. Germline V CDR1 and CDR2: LNHNV, YYDKDF (reference sequence). CDR3 protein: CATSRGDTSGANVLTF. For the CDR3, the DNA is TGTGCCACCAGCAGAGGCGATACGTCTGGGGCCAACGTCCTGACTTTC.

This clonotype came up many times. This sequence joins TRBV5-4 and TRBJ1-2; 10 bases are a match to TRBD1. The J segment lost 10 bases and the V segment lost 0 bases, leaving 9 bases of the junction unmatched. The CDR3 extends over 15 amino acids. The V gene's germline CDR1 is SGHNT and CDR2 YYREEE (reference sequence). The CDR3 DNA follows: TGTGCCAGCAGCTTGGGGGGGACAGGGGCTCTTGACTACACCTTC. Amino acid sequence: CASSLGGTGALDYTF.

This clonotype has ten or more counts. The chain carries TRBV6-1 and TRBJ2-3; 10 positions agree with TRBD2. Per the germline V gene, CDR1 is MNHNS and CDR2 is SASEGT. V lost 5 bases, J lost 4 bases, and 6 bases stayed unmatched. The CDR3 totals 15 residues. The CDR3 loop is CASSPGLASADTQYF. The CDR3 coding sequence is TGTGCCAGCAGTCCGGGACTAGCGAGCGCAGATACGCAGTATTTT.

This chain uses TRBV7-7 with TRBJ2-3; D is possibly TRBD1 (6 bases). Germline V gene sequence: CDR1 SSHAT, CDR2 FNYEAQ (reference sequence). Trimming stripped 4 bases from V and 4 bases from J, with 12 bases between. This CDR3 is 14 amino acids long. Here the CDR3 DNA reads TGTGCCAGCAGCTCAGTACAGGGTGCAGATACGCAGTATTTT. Its translation is CASSSVQGADTQYF.

CDR3 bases: TGCAGTGCCACACCGGGACTAGCGGCCTCCTACAATGAGCAGTTCTTC. This codes for CSATPGLAASYNEQFF. The genes are TRBV20-1 and TRBJ2-1; 11 nucleotides line up with TRBD2. The CDR3 contains 16 residues. CDR1 is DFQATT, CDR2 SNEGSKA, per germline (reference sequence). Trimming cost V 6 bases and J 0 bases; bases outside gene matches: 7.

This clonotype appeared a few times. The V gene is TRBV7-9, the J gene TRBJ1-2; unclear D gene. This CDR3 contains 11 residues. Per germline, CDR1 SEHNR and CDR2 FQNEAQ (reference sequence). Trimming pared 8 bases from V and 6 bases from J, leaving 10 bases between. CDR3 DNA sequence: TGTGCCAGCTTCAGCTTAGATGGCTACACCTTC. Protein: CASFSLDGYTF. Filled out from reference TRBV7-9 and TRBJ1-2, the complete variable domain reads DTGVSQNPRHKITKRGQNVTFRCDPISEHNRLYWYRQTLGQGPEFLTYFQNEAQLEKSRLLSDRFSAERPKGSFSTLEIQRTEQGDSAMYLCASFSLDGYTFGSGTRLTVV.

This clonotype occurred a few times. The rearrangement uses TRBV11-2 and TRBJ1-2; D uncertain. V was pared by 5 bases and J by 7 bases, with 11 bases between. The CDR3 is 12 residues long. CDR1 is SGHAT and CDR2 is FQNNGV in the germline V gene. CDR3 nucleotide sequence: TGTGCCAGCAGCGACCCTGAGGGTGGCTACACCTTC. As protein: CASSDPEGGYTF.

In its sample, this clonotype was seen a few times. This chain connects TRBV11-2 to TRBJ1-1, with 7 bases matching TRBD1. The V gene end was trimmed by 5 bases and the J gene end by 2 bases; junction bases not matched to a gene: 8. CDR3 length equals 15 residues. Germline CDR1 reads SGHAT; CDR2 reads FQNNGV. The CDR3 sequence is CASSAQGGVNTEAFF. The CDR3 DNA follows: TGTGCCAGCAGCGCCCAGGGGGGGGTAAACACTGAAGCTTTCTTT.

In this sample, this clonotype turned up many times. The gene calls are TRBV12-3 or TRBV12-4 and TRBJ1-5; D is possibly TRBD1 (6 bases). Trimming took 6 bases from V and 4 from J, leaving 13 bases between them. CDR3 length: 14 residues. In nucleotides, the CDR3 is TGTGCCAGCAGGCTCGACAGGTTAAATCAGCCCCAGCATTTT. This translates into CASRLDRLNQPQHF.

Concerning this clonotype itself: A much bigger clone sits one base away, suggesting this may be a read error. Because the CDR3 is missing its conserved closing phenylalanine or tryptophan, this is likely a read error. This rearrangement joins TRBV5-4 to TRBJ1-1, with D unclear. With 2 bases removed from V and 3 bases from J, the gap between germline ends came to 5 bases. The CDR3 consists of 12 residues. The germline gives CDR1 SGHNT, CDR2 YYREEE (reference sequence). CDR3 in amino acids: CASSFVDTEAFI. The CDR3 DNA reads TGTGCCAGCAGCTTCGTGGACACTGAAGCTTTCATT.

This clonotype appeared many times. The chain is built from TRBV14 and TRBJ1-1, with D tentatively TRBD1 (6 bases). Trimming took 7 bases from V and 6 from J, leaving 15 bases between them. The CDR3 consists of 13 residues. Looked up from germline, CDR1 is SGHDN and CDR2 is FVKESK. This chain's CDR3 is CASTPGRGAEAFF. As DNA, the CDR3 is TGTGCCAGCACCCCAGGGAGGGGGGCTGAAGCTTTCTTT. Drawing the rest from reference TRBV14 and TRBJ1-1, the complete variable domain is EAGVTQFPSHSVIEKGQTVTLRCDPISGHDNLYWYRRVMGKEIKFLLHFVKESKQDESGMPNNRFLAERTGGTYSTLKVQPAELEDSGVYFCASTPGRGAEAFFGQGTRLTVV.

The J gene is TRBJ2-7, the V gene TRBV30; D is unresolved. Trimming removed 0 bases at V and 5 bases at J, with 5 bases between. The CDR3 sequence is 11 residues long. The germline gives CDR1 GTSNPN, CDR2 SVGIG (reference sequence). The CDR3 region has the DNA TGTGCCTGGAGTGTACTCGACGAGCAGTACTTC. It yields the protein CAWSVLDEQYF. Combining the CDR3 with reference TRBV30 and TRBJ2-7 gives the whole variable domain SQTIHQWPATLVQPVGSPLSLECTVEGTSNPNLYWYRQAAGRGLQLLFYSVGIGQISSEVPQNLSASRPQDRQFILSSKKLLLSDSGFYLCAWSVLDEQYFGPGTRLTVT.

This clonotype came up many times. The CDR3 spells CASGGGYTF. The CDR3 coding sequence is TGTGCTAGTGGAGGCGGCTACACCTTC. The chain has TRBV12-5 and TRBJ1-2; no definite D call. CDR1 LGHNT and CDR2 FRNRAP come from the germline V gene. CDR3 length equals 9 residues. V gave up 6 bases and J gave up 8 bases, with 4 bases separating them.

Many counts were recorded for this clonotype. The gene calls are TRBV9 and TRBJ1-2; D gene uncertain. Trimming took 6 bases from V and 6 from J, leaving 21 bases between them. CDR1 is SGDLS and CDR2 is YYNGEE in the germline V gene. CDR3 length: 15 amino acids. As DNA, the CDR3 is TGTGCCAGCACTACCGGACGAACGGGGTATCATGGCTACACCTTC. It specifies CASTTGRTGYHGYTF. Combining the CDR3 with reference TRBV9 and TRBJ1-2 gives the whole variable domain DSGVTQTPKHLITATGQRVTLRCSPRSGDLSVYWYQQSLDQGLQFLIQYYNGEERAKGNILERFSAQQFPDLHSELNLSSLELGDSALYFCASTTGRTGYHGYTFGSGTRLTVV.

J is TRBJ2-3 and V is TRBV10-3, with D unresolved. Between the trimmed V and J ends, which lost 7 bases and 0 bases, there was a span of 8 bases. CDR1 and CDR2 (germline): ENHRY, SYGVKD. The CDR3 is 13 residues long. The CDR3 coding sequence is TGTGCCATCAAAGCCTCTAGCACAGATACGCAGTATTTT. It encodes CAIKASSTDTQYF.

Many counts were recorded for this clonotype. The chain joins TRBV3-1 to TRBJ2-1; 13 nucleotides match TRBD2. The CDR3 is 18 residues long. Germline CDR1 and CDR2: LGHDT and YNNKEL (reference sequence). The V gene end was trimmed by 4 bases and the J gene end by 8 bases; junction bases not matched to a gene: 14. CDR3: CASSPRLAGGQGWDEQFF. CDR3 DNA sequence: TGTGCCAGCAGCCCTCGACTAGCGGGAGGCCAGGGGTGGGATGAGCAGTTCTTC.

To note about this clonotype: A read error may produce the germline difference seen at one junction end. This rearrangement joins TRBV3-1 to TRBJ1-2; D not certain. Germline CDR1 and CDR2: LGHDT and YNNKEL (reference sequence). The length of the CDR3 is 16 residues. The CDR3 nucleotides are TGTGCCAGCGGCCAAGCCTCGAAAGCACCTCATTATGGCTACACCTTC. The encoded protein is CASGQASKAPHYGYTF.

This clonotype has only a few counts. The V gene is TRBV2, the J gene TRBJ1-5, with TRBD1 as a possible D gene (6 bases). The germline V gene encodes CDR1 SNHLY and CDR2 FYNNEI. The CDR3 sequence is 15 residues long. V dropped 3 bases and J dropped 1 base, with 10 bases sitting between them. Here the CDR3 reads CASSDEGGSNQPQHF. CDR3 in DNA: TGTGCCAGCAGTGATGAGGGGGGGAGCAATCAGCCCCAGCATTTT. The entire variable domain, with the rest obtained from reference TRBV2 and TRBJ1-5, is as follows: EPEVTQTPSHQVTQMGQEVILRCVPISNHLYFYWYRQILGQKVEFLVSFYNNEISEKSEIFDDQFSVERPDGSNFTLKIRSTKLEDSAMYFCASSDEGGSNQPQHFGDGTRLSIL.

The CDR3 sequence: CSASSLSRGNSPLHF. The CDR3 bases are TGCAGTGCCAGCAGTTTGAGCAGAGGGAATTCACCCCTCCACTTT. The V gene is TRBV20-1, the J gene TRBJ1-6; D is ambiguous. The CDR3 spans 15 residues. Trimming cost V 6 bases and J 7 bases, with 19 bases left between them. The V gene's germline CDR1 is DFQATT and CDR2 SNEGSKA (reference sequence).

This clonotype was detected a few times. This chain uses TRBV27 with TRBJ1-2; D remains ambiguous. CDR3 size: 12 residues. V was cut by 8 bases and J by 6 bases, with 13 bases left in between. Germline CDR1 is MNHEY and CDR2 is SMNVEV (reference sequence). CDR3 sequence (DNA): TGTGCCAGCGCTACATTCCCCCATGGCTACACCTTC. Its protein product is CASATFPHGYTF.

This rearrangement joins TRBV28 to TRBJ2-2; 7 nucleotides match TRBD2. The CDR3 runs 14 residues. V trimming: 7 bases; J trimming: 1 base; junction bases outside the gene matches: 3. CDR1 is MDHEN, CDR2 SYDVKM, per germline. CDR3 amino acids: CASKERENTGELFF. As DNA, the CDR3 is TGTGCCAGCAAGGAGCGGGAGAACACCGGGGAGCTGTTTTTT.

This CDR3 reads CASSGLAGGNTEAFF. In DNA form, the CDR3 reads TGTGCCAGTAGCGGACTAGCGGGGGGTAACACTGAAGCTTTCTTT. The chain combines TRBV19 with TRBJ1-1, with D maybe TRBD1 (5 bases). From germline, CDR1 is LNHDA and CDR2 SQIVND (reference sequence). The CDR3 covers 15 residues. The germline V and J ends were trimmed by 6 bases and 2 bases, with 16 bases remaining between them.